Shown below are 25 T cell receptor beta chains from a single sample sequenced in a study of shared clonotypes between healthy human individuals. The method was immunoSEQ multiplex PCR; TCRdb's version includes in-frame clones alone and lacks a portion of them. The sample carries some 1,900,000 clones, about 95% recorded once. Naivety among CD8 cells was defined by CD45RO negativity and positive CCR7 selection, thereby excluding terminally differentiated effector memory CD45RA+ cells. The source material was naive CD8+ T cells sorted from blood. These receptors all stem from a man aged 18 to 29 in good health.

The V and J genes are TRBV9 and TRBJ2-1; TRBD2 matches 11 bases. The CDR3 has 18 residues. The trim removed 5 bases at V and 4 bases at J, leaving 14 bases unmatched. Germline V lookup: CDR1 SGDLS, CDR2 YYNGEE. The CDR3 spells CASSGRGRGLAGYNEQFF. The DNA of the CDR3 is TGTGCCAGCAGTGGACGAGGTCGTGGACTAGCGGGTTACAATGAGCAGTTCTTC.

The chain joins TRBV7-8 to TRBJ2-2; 7 nucleotides align to TRBD1. This CDR3 comprises 17 residues. V lost 2 bases, J lost 2 bases, and 8 bases stayed unmatched. Germline V gene data show CDR1 as SGHVS and CDR2 as FQNEAQ. The CDR3 DNA follows: TGTGCCAGCAGCTTAATGGCAGGGGGTTCTAACACCGGGGAGCTGTTTTTT. Its protein product is CASSLMAGGSNTGELFF.

Concerning this clone itself: This CDR3 is also generated by other DNA sequences in the sample. The V call is TRBV2, the J call TRBJ1-4; D is ambiguous. Germline CDR1 reads SNHLY; CDR2 reads FYNNEI. The CDR3 totals 11 residues. Trimming stripped 6 bases from V and 8 bases from J, with 7 bases between. In nucleotides, the CDR3 is TGTGCCAGCAGCGGTCTCGAAAAACTGTTTTTT. Protein sequence: CASSGLEKLFF.

For this clone: The same CDR3 is also encoded by other DNA sequences in this sample. This chain links TRBV6-6 with TRBJ2-7; D uncertain. Germline-derived CDR1 and CDR2 are MNHNY and SVGAGI (reference sequence). The length of the CDR3 is 12 residues. The V end was cut by 6 bases, the J end by 3 bases, with 9 bases between. CDR3 coding DNA: TGTGCCAGCAGCCCCGGCCTCTACGAGCAGTACTTC. Its translation is CASSPGLYEQYF.

The V and J genes are TRBV9 and TRBJ2-3; D tentatively reads TRBD1 or TRBD2 (6 bases each). CDR3 size: 18 residues. Germline V lookup: CDR1 SGDLS, CDR2 YYNGEE. Trimming removed 4 bases from V and 2 bases from J, with 23 bases in between. The CDR3 protein is CASSPEGDSHPHTDTQYF. The CDR3 nucleotides read TGTGCCAGCAGCCCCGAGGGGGACTCCCACCCACACACAGATACGCAGTATTTT. Based on the CDR3 plus reference TRBV9 and TRBJ2-3, the full variable domain is DSGVTQTPKHLITATGQRVTLRCSPRSGDLSVYWYQQSLDQGLQFLIQYYNGEERAKGNILERFSAQQFPDLHSELNLSSLELGDSALYFCASSPEGDSHPHTDTQYFGPGTRLTVL.

This rearrangement joins TRBV7-6 to TRBJ2-7; 8 nucleotides align to TRBD1. V lost 4 bases and J lost 6; bases outside the gene matches: 14. This CDR3 region has 16 residues. The germline V gene has CDR1 SGHVS and CDR2 FNYEAQ. CDR3: CASSSMTGAISGEQYF. CDR3 bases: TGTGCCAGCAGCTCAATGACAGGGGCTATCTCGGGCGAGCAGTACTTC.

The chain couples TRBV28 to TRBJ1-1, with D hard to call. CDR1 is MDHEN, CDR2 SYDVKM, per germline. This CDR3 region has 12 residues. The V and J ends lost 4 bases and 3 bases respectively, with 6 bases between them. The CDR3 reads CASSSTDTEAFF. CDR3 coding DNA: TGTGCCAGCAGTTCTACGGACACTGAAGCTTTCTTT.

For this clone: At the DNA level, this CDR3 is encoded by other sequences in the same sample as well. The chain couples TRBV19 to TRBJ1-1, with D unclear. From germline, CDR1 is LNHDA and CDR2 SQIVND (reference sequence). This CDR3 has 13 residues. The V gene lost 3 bases and the J gene lost 2 bases, with 7 bases spanning the gap. The CDR3 loop is CASSISGNTEAFF. The CDR3 nucleotides are TGTGCCAGTAGTATTTCTGGTAACACTGAAGCTTTCTTT. Variable domain in full (rest from reference TRBV19 and TRBJ1-1): DGGITQSPKYLFRKEGQNVTLSCEQNLNHDAMYWYRQDPGQGLRLIYYSQIVNDFQKGDIAEGYSVSREKKESFPLTVTSAQKNPTAFYLCASSISGNTEAFFGQGTRLTVV.

This sequence joins TRBV2 and TRBJ1-1; D ambiguous. Trimming stripped 4 bases from V and 1 base from J, with 10 bases between. The CDR3 has 14 residues. Germline V gene sequence: CDR1 SNHLY, CDR2 FYNNEI. Here the CDR3 reads CASSGADQNTEAFF. The CDR3 DNA reads TGTGCCAGCAGTGGGGCCGATCAGAACACTGAAGCTTTCTTT.

The chain carries TRBV19 and TRBJ1-2; a possible D gene is TRBD1 (5 bases). V lost 5 bases and J 1 base, leaving 14 bases between the germline ends. Per the germline V gene, CDR1 is LNHDA and CDR2 is SQIVND (reference sequence). The CDR3 consists of 15 residues. In nucleotides, the CDR3 is TGTGCCAGTAGTCCGAGCGGGGACGGTAACTATGGCTACACCTTC. This sequence encodes CASSPSGDGNYGYTF.

V and J are TRBV28 and TRBJ2-7; possible D gene TRBD1, 6 bases. The germline CDR1 and CDR2 sequences are MDHEN and SYDVKM. The CDR3 has 14 amino acids. V gave up 2 bases and J gave up 0 bases, with 8 bases separating them. The CDR3 sequence: CASSLGDNSYEQYF. The CDR3 coding sequence is TGTGCCAGCAGTTTAGGGGACAACTCCTACGAGCAGTACTTC. Supplemented by reference TRBV28 and TRBJ2-7, the full variable domain reads DVKVTQSSRYLVKRTGEKVFLECVQDMDHENMFWYRQDPGLGLRLIYFSYDVKMKEKGDIPEGYSVSREKKERFSLILESASTNQTSMYLCASSLGDNSYEQYFGPGTRLTVT.

The chain uses TRBV7-2 and TRBJ2-1; 9 bases line up with TRBD2. Germline V gene data show CDR1 as SGHTA and CDR2 as FQGNSA. The trim removed 6 bases at V and 7 bases at J, leaving 7 bases unmatched. CDR3 length: 14 amino acids. The CDR3 spells CASRPSGATNEQFF. The CDR3 DNA is TGTGCCAGCAGGCCTAGCGGGGCAACGAATGAGCAGTTCTTC. Using reference TRBV7-2 and TRBJ2-1 for the parts outside the CDR3, the full variable domain is GAGVSQSPSNKVTEKGKDVELRCDPISGHTALYWYRQSLGQGLEFLIYFQGNSAPDKSGLPSDRFSAERTGGSVSTLTIQRTQQEDSAVYLCASRPSGATNEQFFGPGTRLTVL.

The chain recombines TRBV5-1 with TRBJ2-7, with 12 bases identical to TRBD2. The V gene's germline CDR1 is SGHRS and CDR2 YFSETQ. Losses at the gene ends were 4 bases for V and 5 bases for J; bases not matched to a gene: 10. CDR3 size: 16 residues. This CDR3 is CASSPGLAGSHHEQYF. The CDR3 bases are TGCGCCAGCAGCCCAGGACTAGCGGGATCTCATCACGAGCAGTACTTC.

This clone occurred once. The rearrangement joins TRBV2 to TRBJ1-1; D uncertain. V lost 6 bases, J lost 0 bases, and 8 bases lay in between. From germline, CDR1 is SNHLY and CDR2 FYNNEI. CDR3 length: 13 amino acids. The CDR3 loop is CASSPILNTEAFF. CDR3 nucleotides: TGTGCCAGCAGCCCGATTTTGAACACTGAAGCTTTCTTT.

The chain uses TRBV29-1 and TRBJ1-1; 7 bases are a match to TRBD1. The V and J ends lost 4 bases and 3 bases, in that order; junction bases with no gene match: 5. Germline lookup yields CDR1 SQVTM and CDR2 ANQGSEA. This CDR3 has 13 residues. DNA of the CDR3: TGCAGCGTTGTAAAGGGGGCTGACACTGAAGCTTTCTTT. This gives the protein CSVVKGADTEAFF.

This clone was seen more than once but under ten times. In the same sample, other DNA sequences code for this CDR3. The chain uses TRBV5-6 and TRBJ2-7, with D possibly matching TRBD2 (5 bases). With 0 bases removed from V and 2 bases from J, the gap between germline ends came to 9 bases. The CDR3 runs to 14 residues. CDR1 SGHDT and CDR2 YYEEEE come from the germline V gene. This chain's CDR3 is CASSLGGNPYEQYF. CDR3 DNA: TGTGCCAGCAGCTTGGGAGGGAACCCCTACGAGCAGTACTTC.

The chain employs TRBV6-6 and TRBJ1-2, with 10 bases lining up with TRBD1. Per the germline V gene, CDR1 is MNHNY and CDR2 is SVGAGI (reference sequence). CDR3 length equals 15 residues. V was pared by 2 bases and J by 8 bases, with 8 bases of the junction left unmatched. The CDR3 sequence: CASSYAPGTGVGYTF. The CDR3 DNA sequence: TGTGCCAGCAGTTACGCTCCCGGGACAGGGGTAGGCTACACCTTC.

The chain combines TRBV6-4 with TRBJ1-2; 9 bases match TRBD1. The germline CDR1 and CDR2 sequences are MRHNA and SNTAGT. CDR3 length: 13 residues. J was trimmed by 7 bases and V by 4 bases; bases with no gene match: 4. This chain's CDR3 is CASSAGTGSGYTF. In DNA, the CDR3 is TGTGCCAGCAGTGCCGGGACAGGGTCTGGCTACACCTTC.

The chain recombines TRBV6-1 with TRBJ1-5; possibly TRBD1 for D (5 bases). Trimming took off 3 bases at V and 6 bases at J, with 15 bases between the two ends. In germline, CDR1 is MNHNS, CDR2 SASEGT. The CDR3 runs 15 residues. The CDR3, as DNA: TGTGCCAGCAGTGATGCGGGGGGTTGGGGTCAGCCCCAGCATTTT. Its protein product is CASSDAGGWGQPQHF.

The chain uses TRBV6-5 and TRBJ2-1, with D perhaps TRBD1 (6 bases). CDR1 is MNHEY and CDR2 is SVGAGI in the germline V gene. The ends were cut back, 2 bases at V and 5 bases at J, with 10 bases in the middle. The CDR3 consists of 14 residues. The CDR3 coding sequence is TGTGCCAGCAGTTACGCACAGGGCAACAATGAGCAGTTCTTC. Amino acids: CASSYAQGNNEQFF.

The chain couples TRBV2 to TRBJ1-1; TRBD1 agrees at 7 bases. From germline, CDR1 is SNHLY and CDR2 FYNNEI. The CDR3 length is 14 residues. After removal of 2 bases from V and 7 bases from J, the junction contained 7 bases not matched to a gene. The CDR3 region has the DNA TGTGCCAGCAGTGAATACGACAGGGCCGGTGAAGCTTTCTTT. It is translated as CASSEYDRAGEAFF.

This chain connects TRBV6-6 to TRBJ1-5, with 8 bases lining up with TRBD1. The CDR3 has 15 residues. With 6 bases clipped from V and 3 bases from J, the junction kept 7 bases outside the gene matches. Germline assignment: CDR1 MNHNY and CDR2 SVGAGI (reference sequence). The CDR3 DNA is TGTGCCAGCAGCCGGACAGGGTACCTCAATCAGCCCCAGCATTTT. As protein: CASSRTGYLNQPQHF.

The V call is TRBV14, the J call TRBJ2-1, with D possibly matching TRBD2 (5 bases). V was clipped by 2 bases and J by 3 bases, with 14 bases between them. Germline values: CDR1 SGHDN, CDR2 FVKESK. This CDR3 is built from 16 residues. CDR3 sequence reads: CASSQLGERRYNEQFF. Written as DNA, the CDR3 is TGTGCCAGCAGCCAACTTGGGGAGCGGCGCTACAATGAGCAGTTCTTC. Variable domain in full (rest from reference TRBV14 and TRBJ2-1): EAGVTQFPSHSVIEKGQTVTLRCDPISGHDNLYWYRRVMGKEIKFLLHFVKESKQDESGMPNNRFLAERTGGTYSTLKVQPAELEDSGVYFCASSQLGERRYNEQFFGPGTRLTVL.

This sequence joins TRBV27 and TRBJ2-7; no firm D call. Looked up from germline, CDR1 is MNHEY and CDR2 is SMNVEV (reference sequence). This CDR3 has 14 residues. V was cut by 3 bases and J by 3 bases, with 12 bases left in between. The CDR3 is CASSLVGFNYEQYF. The CDR3 DNA follows: TGTGCCAGCAGTTTGGTTGGGTTTAACTACGAGCAGTACTTC.

The CDR3 region has the DNA TGTGCCAGCAGTATGAGGGGGCACTACGAGCAGTACTTC. It encodes CASSMRGHYEQYF. J is TRBJ2-7 and V is TRBV27; 7 nucleotides match TRBD1. V gave up 5 bases and J gave up 3 bases; unmatched junction bases: 4. The length of the CDR3 is 13 residues. Germline V gene sequence: CDR1 MNHEY, CDR2 SMNVEV (reference sequence).